These 20 T cell receptor beta chains share one sample of origin, sequenced in a study of T-cell memory formation after mild COVID-19. TCRdb processed the 5' RACE reads anew with MiXCR; each CDR3 protein has one entry. The sample lists approximately 260,000 distinct CDR3 sequences, about 17% occurring once. Sequencing used PBMCs or a T cell subset sorted from them (not recorded which). These receptors were collected from a man between 18 and 35 years old who had mild COVID-19 (a few samples of this study predate the infection). Cell type and time point are not known.

This chain uses TRBV19 with TRBJ2-1, with a weak D call TRBD1 (6 bases). CDR3 size: 12 residues. V dropped 1 base and J dropped 11 bases, with 9 bases sitting between them. Per germline, CDR1 LNHDA and CDR2 SQIVND (reference sequence). CDR3 in amino acids: CASSIVGTQQFF. The CDR3 DNA sequence: TGTGCCAGTAGTATAGTGGGGACACAGCAGTTCTTC.

This clonotype has more than one count but fewer than ten. The chain couples TRBV5-1 to TRBJ2-1; D is uncertain. Germline V CDR1 and CDR2: SGHRS, YFSETQ. V was shortened by 0 bases and J by 4 bases, with 8 bases between the two germline ends. The CDR3 is 14 residues long. CDR3 in DNA: TGCGCCAGCAGCTTGGCCGCCGAGTACAATGAGCAGTTCTTC. Its protein is CASSLAAEYNEQFF.

The chain uses TRBV11-3 and TRBJ2-3; 8 bases align to TRBD2. The CDR3 extends over 16 amino acids. Looked up from germline, CDR1 is SGHNT and CDR2 is YENEEA. The V gene end was trimmed by 1 base and the J gene end by 4 bases; junction bases not matched to a gene: 7. CDR3 coding DNA: TGTGCCAGCAGCTTAGGCCGGGGGGGCCTCGCAGATACGCAGTATTTT. It codes for CASSLGRGGLADTQYF. Combining the CDR3 with reference TRBV11-3 and TRBJ2-3 gives the whole variable domain EAGVVQSPRYKIIEKKQPVAFWCNPISGHNTLYWYLQNLGQGPELLIRYENEEAVDDSQLPKDRFSAERLKGVDSTLKIQPAELGDSAVYLCASSLGRGGLADTQYFGPGTRLTVL.

This clonotype was picked up a small number of times. V and J are TRBV27 and TRBJ2-5, with 11 positions matching TRBD2. CDR3 length: 16 residues. Germline CDR1 is MNHEY and CDR2 is SMNVEV (reference sequence). Trimming at V came to 6 bases and at J to 5 bases, leaving 11 bases not matched to a gene. Here the CDR3 DNA reads TGTGCCAGCAGGACCTATAGCGGGGGGGCCCGGGAGACCCAGTACTTC. Protein product: CASRTYSGGARETQYF.

This clonotype appeared many times. This rearrangement joins TRBV12-3 or TRBV12-4 to TRBJ1-2, with D unresolved. V gave up 3 bases and J gave up 8 bases, with 10 bases separating them. There are 12 residues in the CDR3. The CDR3 DNA is TGTGCCAGCAGTTTGCAGGTCGGGGGCTACACCTTC. This sequence encodes CASSLQVGGYTF.

The J gene is TRBJ2-1, the V gene TRBV2; 13 bases align to TRBD2. This CDR3 region has 14 residues. Germline assignment: CDR1 SNHLY and CDR2 FYNNEI. V was pared by 5 bases and J by 14 bases, with 9 bases of the junction left unmatched. CDR3 region: CASSTSGGAEREFF. Written as DNA, the CDR3 is TGTGCCAGCAGTACTAGCGGGGGGGCCGAGAGAGAGTTCTTC.

This clonotype was detected a few times. The chain combines TRBV7-9 with TRBJ1-1; possible D gene TRBD1, 6 bases. This CDR3 is 17 amino acids long. Germline V gives CDR1 SEHNR, CDR2 FQNEAQ (reference sequence). V lost 2 bases and J lost 3, with 19 bases in between. The CDR3 DNA reads TGTGCCAGCAGCTTATCTCGTATCAGGGGAGGGTACACTGAAGCTTTCTTT. It specifies CASSLSRIRGGYTEAFF.

There are a few counts of this clonotype. V is TRBV6-2 or TRBV6-3 and J is TRBJ1-2, with D uncertain. Germline V gene sequence: CDR1 MNHEY, CDR2 SVGEGT. This CDR3 has 13 amino acids. The V end was cut by 8 bases, the J end by 13 bases, with 23 bases between. CDR3 in DNA: TGTGCCAGCGAATCCTCTGTACAGCGGAGTCTCACCTTC. Its translation: CASESSVQRSLTF.

The rearrangement joins TRBV6-6 to TRBJ1-5, with unresolved D. CDR3 size: 16 residues. Trimming shortened V by 5 bases and J by 2 bases, and 16 bases separated the two germline ends. Germline V gene data show CDR1 as MNHNY and CDR2 as SVGAGI (reference sequence). The CDR3 spells CASSSAFQKGNQPQHF. The CDR3, as DNA: TGTGCCAGCAGTAGCGCTTTTCAGAAGGGCAATCAGCCCCAGCATTTT.

This chain uses TRBV7-9 with TRBJ2-3, with D possibly matching TRBD1 (5 bases). Trimming left V 5 bases short and J 0 bases short, with 15 bases between. This CDR3 is 16 amino acids long. Germline V gene lookup returns CDR1 SEHNR and CDR2 FQNEAQ (reference sequence). CDR3 coding DNA: TGTGCCAGCAGCCGCCGACAGACCTCTAGCACAGATACGCAGTATTTT. This codes for CASSRRQTSSTDTQYF.

The genes are TRBV29-1 and TRBJ1-3, with unresolved D. V lost 8 bases and J lost 0, with 14 bases in between. The CDR3 totals 14 residues. Germline values: CDR1 SQVTM, CDR2 ANQGSEA. In DNA form, the CDR3 reads TGCAGCTGGTGGTCGGCCCACTCTGGAAACACCATATATTTT. This encodes CSWWSAHSGNTIYF.

The chain has TRBV7-3 and TRBJ1-1; possibly TRBD1 for D (5 bases). CDR3 length equals 15 residues. Germline CDR1 is SGHTA and CDR2 is FQGTGA. V was clipped by 2 bases and J by 0 bases, with 10 bases between them. This CDR3 is CASSLGGGMNTEAFF. The CDR3 DNA is TGTGCCAGCAGCTTAGGCGGGGGTATGAACACTGAAGCTTTCTTT.

The chain couples TRBV6-5 to TRBJ1-5; no definite D call. The CDR3 loop spans 13 amino acids. The germline V and J ends were trimmed by 4 bases and 6 bases, with 10 bases remaining between them. Germline lookup yields CDR1 MNHEY and CDR2 SVGAGI. CDR3 loop: CASSFQWGQPQHF. The DNA of the CDR3 is TGTGCCAGCAGTTTTCAGTGGGGTCAGCCCCAGCATTTT.

This clonotype occurred a few times. The chain is built from TRBV12-3 or TRBV12-4 and TRBJ1-1; no clear D gene. The CDR3 covers 13 residues. V lost 3 bases and J lost 2, with 7 bases in between. The CDR3 region has the DNA TGTGCCAGCAGTTTTAATGCTAACACTGAAGCTTTCTTT. It specifies CASSFNANTEAFF.

The chain has TRBV12-3 or TRBV12-4 and TRBJ1-5; possible D gene TRBD1, 5 bases. CDR3 length: 13 amino acids. Trimming took off 4 bases at V and 4 bases at J, with 8 bases between the two ends. The CDR3, as DNA: TGTGCCAGCAGTTCGGGACGGAATCAGCCCCAGCATTTT. Translated, it gives CASSSGRNQPQHF.

The J gene is TRBJ2-2, the V gene TRBV7-2; no clear D. The CDR3 totals 15 residues. Trimming stripped 0 bases from V and 5 bases from J, with 10 bases between. Germline loops: CDR1 SGHTA, CDR2 FQGNSA. The CDR3 nucleotides are TGTGCCAGCAGCTTAGCGTACAGACGGACCGGGGAGCTGTTTTTT. It codes for CASSLAYRRTGELFF.

This clonotype was seen a few times. V and J are TRBV5-1 and TRBJ2-7; D call uncertain. V was clipped by 0 bases and J by 0 bases, with 7 bases between them. The CDR3 loop spans 14 amino acids. Germline CDR1 is SGHRS and CDR2 is YFSETQ. The CDR3 sequence is CASSLGAGSYEQYV. The CDR3 DNA reads TGCGCCAGCAGCTTGGGGGCAGGCTCCTACGAGCAGTACGTC.

This sequence joins TRBV11-1 and TRBJ1-1; weak D call: TRBD1 (5 bases). CDR3 size: 15 residues. Trimming pared 2 bases from V and 5 bases from J, leaving 15 bases between. The germline CDR1 and CDR2 sequences are SGHAT and FQDESV (reference sequence). DNA for the CDR3: TGTGCCAGCAGCTTATGGCAGGGTGGGGAGACTGAAGCTTTCTTT. It encodes CASSLWQGGETEAFF.

This rearrangement joins TRBV20-1 to TRBJ1-2, with TRBD1 matching over 9 bases. This CDR3 is built from 13 residues. Germline loops: CDR1 DFQATT, CDR2 SNEGSKA (reference sequence). V trimming: 4 bases; J trimming: 6 bases; junction bases outside the gene matches: 6. The CDR3 coding sequence is TGCAGTGCTACCCAACGGGACAGGGATGGCTACACCTTC. Translating gives CSATQRDRDGYTF.

This clonotype was observed a handful of times. The rearrangement joins TRBV5-1 to TRBJ1-3, with D hard to call. This CDR3 comprises 16 residues. V was pared by 4 bases and J by 1 base, with 15 bases between. CDR1 and CDR2 (germline): SGHRS, YFSETQ. This CDR3 reads CASSTGLGRSGNTIYF. Here the CDR3 DNA reads TGCGCCAGCAGCACGGGCCTAGGGAGGTCTGGAAACACCATATATTTT.